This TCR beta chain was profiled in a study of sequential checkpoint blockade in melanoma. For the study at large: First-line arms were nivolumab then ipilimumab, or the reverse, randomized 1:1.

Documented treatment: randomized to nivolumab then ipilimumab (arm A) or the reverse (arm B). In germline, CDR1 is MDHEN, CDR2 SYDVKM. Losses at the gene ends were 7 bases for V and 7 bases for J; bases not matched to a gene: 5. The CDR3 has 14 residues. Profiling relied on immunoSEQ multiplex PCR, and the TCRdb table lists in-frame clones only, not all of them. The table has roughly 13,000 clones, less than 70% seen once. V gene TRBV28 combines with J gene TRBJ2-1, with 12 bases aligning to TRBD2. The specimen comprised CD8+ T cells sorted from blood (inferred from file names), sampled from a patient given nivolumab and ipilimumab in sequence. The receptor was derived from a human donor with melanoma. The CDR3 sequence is CASIRLAGVNEQFF. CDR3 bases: TGTGCCAGCATCAGACTAGCGGGAGTTAATGAGCAGTTCTTC. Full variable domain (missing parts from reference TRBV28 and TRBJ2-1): DVKVTQSSRYLVKRTGEKVFLECVQDMDHENMFWYRQDPGLGLRLIYFSYDVKMKEKGDIPEGYSVSREKKERFSLILESASTNQTSMYLCASIRLAGVNEQFFGPGTRLTVL.